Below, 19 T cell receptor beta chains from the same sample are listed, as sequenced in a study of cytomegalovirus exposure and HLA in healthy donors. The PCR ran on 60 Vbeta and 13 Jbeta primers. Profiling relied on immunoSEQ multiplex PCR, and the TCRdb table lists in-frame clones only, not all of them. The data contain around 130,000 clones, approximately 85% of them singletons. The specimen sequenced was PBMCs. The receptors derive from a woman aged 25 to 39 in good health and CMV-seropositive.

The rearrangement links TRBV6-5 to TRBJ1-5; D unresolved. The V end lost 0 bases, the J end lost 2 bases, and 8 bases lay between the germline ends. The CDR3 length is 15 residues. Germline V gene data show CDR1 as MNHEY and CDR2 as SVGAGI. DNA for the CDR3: TGTGCCAGCAGTTACTCGGGAGCAGGCAATCAGCCCCAGCATTTT. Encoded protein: CASSYSGAGNQPQHF.

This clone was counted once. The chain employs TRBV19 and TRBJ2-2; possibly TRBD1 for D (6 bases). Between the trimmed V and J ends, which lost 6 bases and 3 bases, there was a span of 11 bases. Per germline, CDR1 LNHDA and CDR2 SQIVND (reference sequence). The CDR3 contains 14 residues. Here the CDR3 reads CASRTGQHTGELFF. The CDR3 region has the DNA TGTGCCAGTAGAACCGGACAGCACACCGGGGAGCTGTTTTTT.

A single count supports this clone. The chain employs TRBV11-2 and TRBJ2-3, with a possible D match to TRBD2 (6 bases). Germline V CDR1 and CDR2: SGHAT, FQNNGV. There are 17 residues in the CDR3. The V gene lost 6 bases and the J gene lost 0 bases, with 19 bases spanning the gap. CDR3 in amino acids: CASRLLPGALSTDTQYF. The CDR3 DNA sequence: TGTGCCAGCAGATTGTTACCGGGAGCCCTAAGCACAGATACGCAGTATTTT.

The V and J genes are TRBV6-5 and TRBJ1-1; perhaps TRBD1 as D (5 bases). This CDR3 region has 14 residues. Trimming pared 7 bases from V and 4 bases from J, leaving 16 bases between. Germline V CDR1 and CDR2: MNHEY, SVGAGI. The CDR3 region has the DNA TGTGCCAGCATCCCCCGAGGAAGGGGCACTGAAGCTTTCTTT. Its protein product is CASIPRGRGTEAFF.

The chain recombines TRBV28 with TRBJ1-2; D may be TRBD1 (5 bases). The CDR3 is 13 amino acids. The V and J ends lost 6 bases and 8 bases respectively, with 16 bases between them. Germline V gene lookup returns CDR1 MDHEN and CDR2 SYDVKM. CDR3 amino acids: CASRFPQGWGYTF. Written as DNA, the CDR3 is TGTGCCAGCAGATTTCCCCAGGGCTGGGGCTACACCTTC.

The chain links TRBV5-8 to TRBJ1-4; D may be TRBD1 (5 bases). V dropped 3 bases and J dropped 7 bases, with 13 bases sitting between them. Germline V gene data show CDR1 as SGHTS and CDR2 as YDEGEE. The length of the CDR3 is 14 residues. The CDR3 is CASSYPGGFEKLFF. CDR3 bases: TGTGCCAGCAGCTACCCTGGGGGGTTTGAAAAACTGTTTTTT.

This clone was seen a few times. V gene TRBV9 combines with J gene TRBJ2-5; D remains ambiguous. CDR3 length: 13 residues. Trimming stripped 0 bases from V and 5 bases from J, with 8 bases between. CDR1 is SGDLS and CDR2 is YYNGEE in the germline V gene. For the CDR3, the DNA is TGTGCCAGCAGCGTAGTGAGGTGGGAGACCCAGTACTTC. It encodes CASSVVRWETQYF.

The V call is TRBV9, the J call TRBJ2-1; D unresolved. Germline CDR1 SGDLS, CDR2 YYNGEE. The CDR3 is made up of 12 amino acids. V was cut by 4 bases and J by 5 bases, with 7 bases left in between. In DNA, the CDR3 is TGTGCCAGCAGCAGCCGGGACAATGAGCAGTTCTTC. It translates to CASSSRDNEQFF.

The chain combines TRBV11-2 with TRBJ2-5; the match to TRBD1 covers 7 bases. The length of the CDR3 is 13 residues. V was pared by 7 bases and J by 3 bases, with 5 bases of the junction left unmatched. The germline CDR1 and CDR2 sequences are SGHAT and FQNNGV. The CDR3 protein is CASTPGTEETQYF. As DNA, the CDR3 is TGTGCCAGCACCCCCGGGACAGAAGAGACCCAGTACTTC.

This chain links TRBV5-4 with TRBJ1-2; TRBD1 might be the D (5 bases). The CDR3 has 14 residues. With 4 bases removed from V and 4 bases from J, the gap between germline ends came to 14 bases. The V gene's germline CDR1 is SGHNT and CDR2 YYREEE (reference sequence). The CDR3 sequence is CASSASGVIYGYTF. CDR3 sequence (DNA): TGTGCCAGCAGCGCATCGGGGGTAATCTATGGCTACACCTTC.

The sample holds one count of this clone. In DNA, the CDR3 is TGTGCCAGCAGTTACCAGGAGGGCCGGTCCGCGGGGCAGTACTTC. Its protein is CASSYQEGRSAGQYF. The chain carries TRBV6-6 and TRBJ2-7; possibly TRBD2 for D (6 bases). CDR3 size: 15 residues. Looked up from germline, CDR1 is MNHNY and CDR2 is SVGAGI (reference sequence). The ends were cut back, 2 bases at V and 9 bases at J, with 20 bases in the middle.

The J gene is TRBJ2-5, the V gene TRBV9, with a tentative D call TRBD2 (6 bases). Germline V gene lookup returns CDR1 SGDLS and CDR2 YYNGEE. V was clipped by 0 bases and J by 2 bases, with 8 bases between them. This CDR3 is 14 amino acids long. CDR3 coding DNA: TGTGCCAGCAGCGTAGGGGGGGTACAAGAGACCCAGTACTTC. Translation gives CASSVGGVQETQYF.

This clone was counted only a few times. The CDR3 DNA is TGCGCCAGCATTCGGGACTCTAGCACAGATACGCAGTATTTT. It is translated as CASIRDSSTDTQYF. The chain has TRBV5-1 and TRBJ2-3, with D possibly being TRBD2 (6 bases). V was shortened by 6 bases and J by 0 bases, with 11 bases between the two germline ends. CDR1 and CDR2 from the germline V gene are SGHRS and YFSETQ. CDR3 size: 14 residues.

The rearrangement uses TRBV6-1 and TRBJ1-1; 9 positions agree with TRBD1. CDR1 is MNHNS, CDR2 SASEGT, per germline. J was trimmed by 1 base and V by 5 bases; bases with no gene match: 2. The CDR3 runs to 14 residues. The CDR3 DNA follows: TGTGCCAGCAGTTTACAGGGGGCGAACACTGAAGCTTTCTTT. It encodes CASSLQGANTEAFF.

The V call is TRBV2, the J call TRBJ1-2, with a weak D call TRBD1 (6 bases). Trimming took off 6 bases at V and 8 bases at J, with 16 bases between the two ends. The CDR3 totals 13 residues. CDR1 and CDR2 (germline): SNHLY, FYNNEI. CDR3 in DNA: TGTGCCAGCAGGATACAGGGTACCGGAGGCTACACCTTC. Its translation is CASRIQGTGGYTF.

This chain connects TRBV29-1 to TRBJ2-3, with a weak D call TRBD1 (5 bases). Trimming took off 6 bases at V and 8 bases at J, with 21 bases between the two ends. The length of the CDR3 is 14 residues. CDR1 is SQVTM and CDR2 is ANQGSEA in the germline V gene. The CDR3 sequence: CSVRPGFLDGTQYF. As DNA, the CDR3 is TGCAGCGTCCGACCAGGGTTTTTAGATGGTACGCAGTATTTT.

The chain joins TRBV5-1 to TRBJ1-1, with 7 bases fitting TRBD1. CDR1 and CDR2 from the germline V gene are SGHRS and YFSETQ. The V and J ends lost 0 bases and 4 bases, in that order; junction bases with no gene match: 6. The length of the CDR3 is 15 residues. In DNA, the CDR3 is TGCGCCAGCAGCTTGGTAGGAGGGGGCTTCACTGAAGCTTTCTTT. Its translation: CASSLVGGGFTEAFF.

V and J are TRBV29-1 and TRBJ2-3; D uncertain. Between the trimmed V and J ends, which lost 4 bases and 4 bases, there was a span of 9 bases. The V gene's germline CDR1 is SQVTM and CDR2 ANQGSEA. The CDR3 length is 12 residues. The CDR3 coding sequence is TGCAGCGTTGTTCTAGTGGCAGATACGCAGTATTTT. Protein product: CSVVLVADTQYF.

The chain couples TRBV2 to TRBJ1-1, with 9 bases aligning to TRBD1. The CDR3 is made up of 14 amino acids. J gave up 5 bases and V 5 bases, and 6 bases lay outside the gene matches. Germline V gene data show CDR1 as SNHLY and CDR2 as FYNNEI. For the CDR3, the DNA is TGTGCCAGCAGTCTCGGACAGGGGTGGACTGAAGCTTTCTTT. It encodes CASSLGQGWTEAFF.